This T cell receptor (beta chain) was sequenced in a study of T cell changes during pregnancy in multiple sclerosis. The data were produced by immunoSEQ multiplex PCR, yet TCRdb's version contains in-frame clones alone and is incomplete. The sample lists tens of thousands of clones, 90% occurring once. The sample consisted of peripheral blood, taken in the third trimester of pregnancy. The source is a female donor in good health, enrolled as a control in a pregnancy study.

CDR3 DNA: TGTGCCAGCAGCCCTGCCGCGGGGTTTAAGACCTACGAGCAGTACTTC. It translates to CASSPAAGFKTYEQYF. This chain uses TRBV27 with TRBJ2-7; possible D gene TRBD2, 6 bases. This CDR3 comprises 16 residues. Germline V lookup: CDR1 MNHEY, CDR2 SMNVEV (reference sequence). Trimming took off 6 bases at V and 2 bases at J, with 20 bases between the two ends.